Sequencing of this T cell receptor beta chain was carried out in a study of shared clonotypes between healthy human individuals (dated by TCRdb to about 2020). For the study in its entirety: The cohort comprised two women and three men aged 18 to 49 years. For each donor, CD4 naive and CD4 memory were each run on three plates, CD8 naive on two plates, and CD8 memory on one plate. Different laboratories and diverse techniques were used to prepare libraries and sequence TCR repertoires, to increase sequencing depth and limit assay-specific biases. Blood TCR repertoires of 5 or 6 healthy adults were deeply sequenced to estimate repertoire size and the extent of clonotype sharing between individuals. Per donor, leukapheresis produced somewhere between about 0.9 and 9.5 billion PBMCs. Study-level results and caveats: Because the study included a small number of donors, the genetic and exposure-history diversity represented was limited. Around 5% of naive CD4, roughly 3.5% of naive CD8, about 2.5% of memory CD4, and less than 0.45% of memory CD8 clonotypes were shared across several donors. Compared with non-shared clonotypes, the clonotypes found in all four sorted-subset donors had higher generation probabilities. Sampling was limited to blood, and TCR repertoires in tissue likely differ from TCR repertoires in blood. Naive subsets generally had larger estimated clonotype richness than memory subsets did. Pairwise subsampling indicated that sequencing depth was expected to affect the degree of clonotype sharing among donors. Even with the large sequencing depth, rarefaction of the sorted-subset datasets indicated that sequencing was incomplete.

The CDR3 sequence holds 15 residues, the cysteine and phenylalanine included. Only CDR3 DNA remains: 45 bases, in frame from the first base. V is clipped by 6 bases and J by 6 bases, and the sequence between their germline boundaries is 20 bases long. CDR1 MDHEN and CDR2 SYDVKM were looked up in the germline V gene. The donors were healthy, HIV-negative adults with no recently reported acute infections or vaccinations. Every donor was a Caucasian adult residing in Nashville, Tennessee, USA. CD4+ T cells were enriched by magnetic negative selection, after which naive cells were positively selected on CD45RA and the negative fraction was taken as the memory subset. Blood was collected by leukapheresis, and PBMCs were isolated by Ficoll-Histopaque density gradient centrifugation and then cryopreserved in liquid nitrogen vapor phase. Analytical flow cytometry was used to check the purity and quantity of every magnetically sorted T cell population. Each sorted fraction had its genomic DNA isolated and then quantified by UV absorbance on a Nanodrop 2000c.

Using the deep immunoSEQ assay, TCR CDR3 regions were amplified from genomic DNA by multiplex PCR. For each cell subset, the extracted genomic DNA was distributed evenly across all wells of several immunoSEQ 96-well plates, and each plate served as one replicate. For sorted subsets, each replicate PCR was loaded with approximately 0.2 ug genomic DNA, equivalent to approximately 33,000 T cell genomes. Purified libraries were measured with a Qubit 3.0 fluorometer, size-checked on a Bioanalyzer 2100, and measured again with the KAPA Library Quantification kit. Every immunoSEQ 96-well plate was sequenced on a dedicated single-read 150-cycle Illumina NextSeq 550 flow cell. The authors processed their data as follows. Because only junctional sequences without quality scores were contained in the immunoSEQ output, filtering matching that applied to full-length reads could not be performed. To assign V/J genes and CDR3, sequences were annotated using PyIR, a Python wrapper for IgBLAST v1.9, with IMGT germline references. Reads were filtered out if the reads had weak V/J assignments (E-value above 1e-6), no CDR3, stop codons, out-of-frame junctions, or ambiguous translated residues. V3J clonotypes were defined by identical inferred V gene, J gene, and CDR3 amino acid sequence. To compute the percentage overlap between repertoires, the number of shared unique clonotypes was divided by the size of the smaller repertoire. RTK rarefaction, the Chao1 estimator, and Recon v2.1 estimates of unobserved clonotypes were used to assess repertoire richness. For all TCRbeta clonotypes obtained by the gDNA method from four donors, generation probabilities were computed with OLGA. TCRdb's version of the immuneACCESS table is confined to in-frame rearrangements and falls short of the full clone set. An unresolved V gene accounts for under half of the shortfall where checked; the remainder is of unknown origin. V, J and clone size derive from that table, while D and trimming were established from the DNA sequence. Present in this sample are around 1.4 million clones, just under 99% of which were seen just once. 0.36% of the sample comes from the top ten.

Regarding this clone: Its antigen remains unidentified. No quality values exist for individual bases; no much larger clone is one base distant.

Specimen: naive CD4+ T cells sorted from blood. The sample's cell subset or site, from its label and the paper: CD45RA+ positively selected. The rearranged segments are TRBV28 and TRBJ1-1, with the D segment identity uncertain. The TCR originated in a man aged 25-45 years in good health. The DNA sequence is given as TGTGCCAGCAGCTACGGACCTTCTGGAACGCCTGAAGCTTTCTTT. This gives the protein CASSYGPSGTPEAFF. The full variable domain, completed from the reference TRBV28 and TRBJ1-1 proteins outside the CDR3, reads DVKVTQSSRYLVKRTGEKVFLECVQDMDHENMFWYRQDPGLGLRLIYFSYDVKMKEKGDIPEGYSVSREKKERFSLILESASTNQTSMYLCASSYGPSGTPEAFFGQGTRLTVV.